The clone carrying this T cell receptor beta chain was detected ten times or more. Per the germline V gene, CDR1 is MDHEN and CDR2 is SYDVKM. Trimming removed 10 bases at V and 7 bases at J, with 11 bases between. This CDR3 region has 12 residues. TCRdb reprocessed the PCR reads via MiXCR. The top ten clones hold around 4% of a sample with about 49,000 clones, 20% of them seen once. This entry belongs to a study of metastatic and nonmetastatic thyroid tumors. Until they underwent thyroid surgery, no patient had received any treatment. This clonotype was sampled from a female donor with papillary thyroid cancer or a benign thyroid nodule (not recorded which). Some clones in this sample may be carry-over from other donors' samples. Sequencing input: blood. The chain employs TRBV28 and TRBJ1-6; D is unresolved. The CDR3 protein is CAIGRRNSPLHF. CDR3 nucleotides: TGTGCCATCGGACGGAGGAATTCACCCCTCCACTTT. The full variable domain, its missing parts supplied by reference TRBV28 and TRBJ1-6, is DVKVTQSSRYLVKRTGEKVFLECVQDMDHENMFWYRQDPGLGLRLIYFSYDVKMKEKGDIPEGYSVSREKKERFSLILESASTNQTSMYLCAIGRRNSPLHFGNGTRLTVT.